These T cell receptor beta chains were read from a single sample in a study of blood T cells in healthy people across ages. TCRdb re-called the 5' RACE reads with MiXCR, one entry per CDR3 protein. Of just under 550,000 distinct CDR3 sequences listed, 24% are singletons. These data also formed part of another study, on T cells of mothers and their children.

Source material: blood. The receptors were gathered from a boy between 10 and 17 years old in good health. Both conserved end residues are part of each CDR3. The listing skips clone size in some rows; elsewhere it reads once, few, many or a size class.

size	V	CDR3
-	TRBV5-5	CASSWGSGGVYEQYF
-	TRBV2	CASGVGTATNEKLFF
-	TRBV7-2	CASSHRGIQETQYF
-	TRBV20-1	CSAPRQGGTEAFF
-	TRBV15	CATSEERLAGGQETQYF
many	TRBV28	CASSFPGQGGNEQFF
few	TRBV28	CASADGAWEQFF
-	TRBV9	CASSPGGTGNTGELFF
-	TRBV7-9	CASSMTGSNEKLFF
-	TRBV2	CASNTRGYLDTQYF
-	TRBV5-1	CASSLGGLAGTPQLLFF
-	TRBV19	CASSDDGGQQETQYF
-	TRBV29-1	CSVGPSADTQYF
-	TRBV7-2	CASSSLNEETQYF
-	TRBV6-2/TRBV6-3	CASSTSGASSEQYF
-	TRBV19	CASSAVVLNEQFF
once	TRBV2	CASMSDSGIYNEQFF
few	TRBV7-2	CASSTGESSYGQYF
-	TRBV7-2	CASSLGTGTGAFF
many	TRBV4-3	CASSQDRNSYEQYF
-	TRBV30	CAWSQYLGVSEQYF
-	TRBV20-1	CSARVSERGGGTEAFF
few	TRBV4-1	CASSQGGSVWSSGYTF
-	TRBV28	CASDRARGEQFF
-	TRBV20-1	CSASGRENYEQYF
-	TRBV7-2	CASSFGTGGNEKLFF
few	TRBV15	CATSREGTGGLNEKLFF
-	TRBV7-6	CASSSPFSGGAYEQYF
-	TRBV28	CASSPQGETHTQYF
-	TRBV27	CASSPRGWASYEQYF
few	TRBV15	CATSSPRHKGRTDTQYF
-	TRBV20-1	CSASTGTTNNEQFF
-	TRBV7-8	CASSVTRMIEQYF
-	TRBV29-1	CSVRTGVAYEQYF
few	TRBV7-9	CASSLQQRLNYGYTF